Listed below are T cell receptor beta chains from one sample, sequenced in a study of blood T cell repertoires in COVID-19. TCRdb's table, derived via immunoSEQ multiplex PCR, lists solely in-frame clones and lacks some. The sample consists of about 110,000 clones, 60% to 80% of them appearing once. Sequenced sample: peripheral blood. These receptors all stem from an elderly woman with active or convalescent COVID-19. Each CDR3 is given with its conserved first and last residue. D genes are given only for firm matches. The size field is filled for only some rows; it gives once, few, many or a size class.

>TRBJ1-1|-|TRBV5-1|-
TGCGCCAGCAGCTTGGGTGGGGGGGATGGTGAAGCTTTCTTT
CASSLGGGDGEAFF
>TRBJ1-2|-|TRBV6-6|TRBD1
TGTGCCAGCAGTGGGGGACAGGCTTACTATGGCTACACCTTC
CASSGGQAYYGYTF
>TRBJ2-5|-|TRBV7-6|-
TGTGCCAGCAGCTTAAGGAGTAGCCGGGAGACCCAGTACTTC
CASSLRSSRETQYF
>TRBJ2-1|-|TRBV27|-
TGTGCCAGCAGCCCTCCCGGACTTAGCTCCTACAATGAGCAGTTCTTC
CASSPPGLSSYNEQFF
>TRBJ1-2|-|TRBV5-1|-
TGCGCCAGCAGCCCAGCGGCCGGCTATGGCTACACCTTC
CASSPAAGYGYTF
>TRBJ2-7|few|TRBV24-1|TRBD2
TGTGCCACCAGTGATACTAGCGGCACCTACGAGCAGTACTTC
CATSDTSGTYEQYF
>TRBJ2-2|-|TRBV5-1|TRBD1
TGCGCCAGCAGCTTGGTTCCGGCAGGGGGCGTGCCCGGGGAGCTGTTTTTT
CASSLVPAGGVPGELFF
>TRBJ2-1|-|TRBV19|-
TGTGCCAGTAGTATAGGGCCCCTAAAGCGGCCCTACAATGAGCAGTTCTTC
CASSIGPLKRPYNEQFF
>TRBJ1-5|-|TRBV7-2|-
TGTGCCAGCAGCTTCTCGGCTAGCCACTTCAATCAGCCCCAGCATTTT
CASSFSASHFNQPQHF
>TRBJ1-2|-|TRBV12-3/TRBV12-4|-
TGTGCCAGCAGTTTCGGTATCTATGGCTACACCTTC
CASSFGIYGYTF
>TRBJ2-2|-|TRBV9|TRBD2
TGTGCCAGCAGCGTAGCCCTAGCGGGTTCGAACACCGGGGAGCTGTTTTTT
CASSVALAGSNTGELFF
>TRBJ1-2|few|TRBV11-2|-
TGTGCCAGCAGCCTCGGGGTGTACTATGGCTACACCTTC
CASSLGVYYGYTF
>TRBJ2-7|-|TRBV2|-
TGTGCCAGCATGTCCGGTTATCGCCACGAGCAGTACTTC
CASMSGYRHEQYF
>TRBJ2-7|-|TRBV29-1|TRBD2
TGCAGCGCCCAGACTAGCGGGAGCTACGAGCAGTACTTC
CSAQTSGSYEQYF
>TRBJ1-1|-|TRBV6-5|-
TGTGCCAGCAGTCGGTTGGGGCAGGAGCCACTTGAAGCTTTCTTT
CASSRLGQEPLEAFF
>TRBJ1-2|-|TRBV18|TRBD1
TGTGCCAGCTCACCATCGTCAAACAGGGGCTATGGCTACACCTTC
CASSPSSNRGYGYTF
>TRBJ2-5|-|TRBV3-1/TRBV3-2|-
TGTGCCAGCAGCCCACAGGAGGAGACCCAGTACTTC
CASSPQEETQYF
>TRBJ2-2|-|TRBV7-3|TRBD2
TGTGCCAGCAGCCCTAGCGGGAGCAGCACCGGGGAGCTGTTTTTT
CASSPSGSSTGELFF
>TRBJ2-3|-|TRBV25-1|TRBD1
TGTGCCAGCAGTGACTCCCGGACAGGGGACACAGATACGCAGTATTTT
CASSDSRTGDTDTQYF
>TRBJ2-2|once|TRBV7-3|-
TGTGCCAGCAGCTTATTTGGTGGGAGGACGAACACCGGGGAGCTGTTTTTT
CASSLFGGRTNTGELFF
>TRBJ1-1|-|TRBV6-5|-
TGTGCCAGCAGGACGACAGTGGACACTGAAGCTTTCTTT
CASRTTVDTEAFF
>TRBJ2-7|-|TRBV27|-
TGTGCCAGCAGTATCAGGGACTCCTGGACCGAGCAGTACTTC
CASSIRDSWTEQYF
>TRBJ2-1|-|TRBV12-1|-
TGTGCCAGCATTGGACTAGCGGGAGTATCTAATGAGCAGTTCTTC
CASIGLAGVSNEQFF
>TRBJ2-1|-|TRBV7-9|TRBD2
TGTGCCAGCAGCAAAGGACTAGCGATACCCTGGGATGAGCAGTTCTTC
CASSKGLAIPWDEQFF
>TRBJ1-5|few|TRBV5-5|TRBD1
TGTGCCAGCAGCCCGAACCCGGACAGGGCGAGCAATCAGCCCCAGCATTTT
CASSPNPDRASNQPQHF
>TRBJ1-6|-|TRBV18|-
TGTGCCAGCTCCCCCCTAGAGGATTCACCCCTCCACTTT
CASSPLEDSPLHF
>TRBJ2-2|-|TRBV24-1|TRBD1
TGTGCCACCAGTGATCTCCGGGACAGGGGTTCTGACACCGGGGAGCTGTTTTTT
CATSDLRDRGSDTGELFF
>TRBJ2-7|-|TRBV2|TRBD1
TGTGCCAGCAGTGGCGACAGGGGGGGCGAGCAGTACTTC
CASSGDRGGEQYF
>TRBJ2-1|-|TRBV20-1|TRBD2
TGCAGTGCTAGTTATTATTCGGGAGGGCAAAGGTCCTACAATGAGCAGTTCTTC
CSASYYSGGQRSYNEQFF